What follows are 22 T cell receptor beta chains derived from one specimen sequenced in a study of shared clonotypes between healthy human individuals. Clones were sequenced by immunoSEQ multiplex PCR, and TCRdb holds only the in-frame ones, with some missing. The sample yields roughly 2.6 million clones, more than 80% seen once. Sequenced: naive CD4+ T cells sorted from blood. Subset indicated: CD45RA+ positively selected. Receptor source: a man aged 18 to 30 in good health.

This clone was picked up a small number of times. J is TRBJ1-1 and V is TRBV7-9; D gene uncertain. Germline V gene data show CDR1 as SEHNR and CDR2 as FQNEAQ (reference sequence). The CDR3 has 13 residues. V was cut by 5 bases and J by 10 bases, with 17 bases left in between. For the CDR3, the DNA is TGTGCCAGCAGCACAACGGACCGGGTATCAGCTTTCTTT. Its protein product is CASSTTDRVSAFF.

The J gene is TRBJ2-7, the V gene TRBV5-1; 7 bases map to TRBD1. CDR1 and CDR2 (germline): SGHRS, YFSETQ. J gave up 2 bases and V 4 bases, and 9 bases lay outside the gene matches. There are 15 residues in the CDR3. CDR3 loop: CASSQTPGQTYEQYF. The CDR3 bases are TGCGCCAGCAGCCAAACCCCGGGACAGACCTACGAGCAGTACTTC.

This clone was observed once. J is TRBJ1-2 and V is TRBV5-6; TRBD1 is a possible D gene (5 bases). The CDR3 loop spans 15 amino acids. Trimming took 2 bases from V and 4 from J, leaving 15 bases between them. From germline, CDR1 is SGHDT and CDR2 YYEEEE. The CDR3 DNA follows: TGTGCCAGCAGCTTTCCTCAGGGTATTATCTATGGCTACACCTTC. It encodes CASSFPQGIIYGYTF.

The V call is TRBV7-2, the J call TRBJ2-4; 8 nucleotides align to TRBD1. Germline values: CDR1 SGHTA, CDR2 FQGNSA. With V trimmed by 5 bases and J by 1 base, 13 bases remained unmatched. The CDR3 extends over 18 amino acids. The CDR3 loop reads CASSQRPRQGSAKNIQYF. The CDR3 DNA reads TGTGCCAGCAGCCAACGACCCAGACAGGGGTCTGCCAAAAACATTCAGTACTTC.

This clone was counted a single time. CDR3 region: CASSSTDGPYEQYF. DNA of the CDR3: TGTGCCAGCAGCTCGACCGACGGACCCTACGAGCAGTACTTC. The chain couples TRBV7-9 to TRBJ2-7; D remains ambiguous. CDR3 size: 14 residues. The germline CDR1 and CDR2 sequences are SEHNR and FQNEAQ (reference sequence). Trimming cost V 4 bases and J 2 bases, with 12 bases left between them.

This chain uses TRBV7-2 with TRBJ1-6; maybe TRBD1 (5 bases). Germline V gene sequence: CDR1 SGHTA, CDR2 FQGNSA. Trimming removed 1 base at V and 10 bases at J, with 14 bases between. This CDR3 is 15 amino acids long. The CDR3 spells CASSLVEGIESPLHF. The CDR3 DNA reads TGTGCCAGCAGCTTAGTTGAGGGGATAGAGTCACCCCTCCACTTT.

Details on this clone: Additional DNA sequences in this sample encode the identical CDR3. The chain recombines TRBV5-6 with TRBJ1-1, with 8 bases aligning to TRBD1. Germline V gene data show CDR1 as SGHDT and CDR2 as YYEEEE. The CDR3 runs 14 residues. V lost 4 bases, J lost 1 base, and 3 bases stayed unmatched. The CDR3 region is CASSLDRGNTEAFF. The CDR3 DNA is TGTGCCAGCAGCCTCGACAGGGGGAACACTGAAGCTTTCTTT.

This clone was seen a handful of times. J is TRBJ1-1 and V is TRBV11-2, with no clear D. Trimming removed 5 bases at V and 3 bases at J, with 4 bases between. This CDR3 region has 11 residues. Germline CDR1 SGHAT, CDR2 FQNNGV. CDR3 sequence (DNA): TGTGCCAGCAGCAAGTACACTGAAGCTTTCTTT. Amino acids: CASSKYTEAFF.

This clone was counted once. The J gene is TRBJ2-3, the V gene TRBV30; perhaps TRBD1 as D (6 bases). Per the germline V gene, CDR1 is GTSNPN and CDR2 is SVGIG (reference sequence). This CDR3 is built from 14 residues. V was shortened by 2 bases and J by 2 bases, with 11 bases between the two germline ends. CDR3 sequence reads: CAWSSGTLTDTQYF. For the CDR3, the DNA is TGTGCCTGGAGTTCCGGGACACTCACAGATACGCAGTATTTT.

The rearrangement joins TRBV30 to TRBJ2-7; the match to TRBD1 covers 11 bases. V dropped 0 bases and J dropped 5; count of bases not matched to a gene: 6. Germline V gives CDR1 GTSNPN, CDR2 SVGIG (reference sequence). The CDR3 runs 15 residues. The CDR3 loop reads CAWSVLWTGGHEQYF. For the CDR3, the DNA is TGTGCCTGGAGTGTATTATGGACAGGGGGCCACGAGCAGTACTTC. Full variable domain (remainder filled in from reference TRBV30 and TRBJ2-7): SQTIHQWPATLVQPVGSPLSLECTVEGTSNPNLYWYRQAAGRGLQLLFYSVGIGQISSEVPQNLSASRPQDRQFILSSKKLLLSDSGFYLCAWSVLWTGGHEQYFGPGTRLTVT.

This sequence joins TRBV15 and TRBJ2-1, with a weak D call TRBD1 (6 bases). Trimming stripped 0 bases from V and 7 bases from J, with 16 bases between. This CDR3 is built from 16 residues. Germline CDR1 and CDR2: LNHNV and YYDKDF (reference sequence). The CDR3 coding sequence is TGTGCCACCAGCAGAGATCAGGGGTACGTCTCAAATGAGCAGTTCTTC. Encoded protein: CATSRDQGYVSNEQFF. Complete variable domain (other parts from reference TRBV15 and TRBJ2-1): DAMVIQNPRYQVTQFGKPVTLSCSQTLNHNVMYWYQQKSSQAPKLLFHYYDKDFNNEADTPDNFQSRRPNTSFCFLDIRSPGLGDTAMYLCATSRDQGYVSNEQFFGPGTRLTVL.

The chain links TRBV5-6 to TRBJ1-1, with D unclear. From germline, CDR1 is SGHDT and CDR2 YYEEEE. The CDR3 extends over 13 amino acids. V gave up 10 bases and J gave up 4 bases, with 17 bases separating them. The CDR3 sequence: CAEPQAAGTEAFF. The CDR3 nucleotides read TGTGCCGAGCCCCAGGCTGCAGGCACTGAAGCTTTCTTT.

The gene calls are TRBV9 and TRBJ1-1; possibly TRBD1 for D (5 bases). The CDR3 extends over 14 amino acids. Germline-derived CDR1 and CDR2 are SGDLS and YYNGEE. V shed 4 bases and J shed 3 bases, with 13 bases lying between them. The CDR3 sequence is CASSPGTVDTEAFF. The DNA of the CDR3 is TGTGCCAGCAGCCCTGGGACTGTCGACACTGAAGCTTTCTTT.

The chain employs TRBV12-5 and TRBJ2-4, with D possibly matching TRBD1 (6 bases). CDR3 length equals 16 residues. Germline lookup yields CDR1 LGHNT and CDR2 FRNRAP. V was trimmed by 1 base and J by 0 bases, leaving 10 bases between them. The CDR3 coding sequence is TGTGCTAGTGGTTTGGGGACAGACCTAGCCAAAAACATTCAGTACTTC. Translating it yields CASGLGTDLAKNIQYF.

The chain has TRBV6-1 and TRBJ1-2, with D perhaps TRBD1 (5 bases). There are 17 residues in the CDR3. V was shortened by 4 bases and J by 0 bases, with 18 bases between the two germline ends. The germline V gene encodes CDR1 MNHNS and CDR2 SASEGT. The CDR3 sequence: CASSGMAGIGSNYGYTF. The CDR3 DNA reads TGTGCCAGCAGTGGGATGGCAGGGATCGGTTCTAACTATGGCTACACCTTC.

This chain connects TRBV5-6 to TRBJ2-5; the D gene could be TRBD1 or TRBD2 (6 bases each). Looked up from germline, CDR1 is SGHDT and CDR2 is YYEEEE. Trimming removed 5 bases at V and 5 bases at J, with 13 bases between. This CDR3 comprises 13 residues. CDR3 bases: TGTGCCAGCAGTCAAGGGGGGTTCGAGACCCAGTACTTC. Translating gives CASSQGGFETQYF. The entire variable domain, with the rest obtained from reference TRBV5-6 and TRBJ2-5, is as follows: DAGVTQSPTHLIKTRGQQVTLRCSPKSGHDTVSWYQQALGQGPQFIFQYYEEEERQRGNFPDRFSGHQFPNYSSELNVNALLLGDSALYLCASSQGGFETQYFGPGTRLLVL.

This sequence joins TRBV21-1 and TRBJ1-5; the table's TRBD1 call for D was not verified on the DNA. TRBV21-1 is a recognized pseudogene. The length of the CDR3 is 18 residues. CDR3 coding DNA: TGTGCCAGCAGCAAATACCAGATTCGGGACAGGGGGGATCAGCCCCAGCATTTT. Protein product: CASSKYQIRDRGDQPQHF.

The V gene is TRBV7-2, the J gene TRBJ1-2; D is perhaps TRBD1 (5 bases). Germline values: CDR1 SGHTA, CDR2 FQGNSA. V lost 5 bases to trimming and J lost 5 bases, with 15 bases between them. There are 14 residues in the CDR3. The CDR3 sequence is CASSRRGTDYGYTF. For the CDR3, the DNA is TGTGCCAGCAGCCGCCGCGGGACGGATTATGGCTACACCTTC.

The chain uses TRBV10-3 and TRBJ2-5; possible D gene TRBD2, 5 bases. Trimming left V 5 bases short and J 5 bases short, with 12 bases between. The CDR3 runs 13 residues. Germline V CDR1 and CDR2: ENHRY, SYGVKD. The CDR3 sequence: CAISFGVGETQYF. Written as DNA, the CDR3 is TGTGCCATCAGTTTCGGGGTTGGGGAGACCCAGTACTTC.

The gene calls are TRBV6-1 and TRBJ2-3; D possibly corresponds to TRBD1 (5 bases). There are 15 residues in the CDR3. The germline gives CDR1 MNHNS, CDR2 SASEGT. The V and J ends lost 3 bases and 0 bases respectively, with 10 bases between them. In DNA, the CDR3 is TGTGCCAGCAGTGAGATGACAGCTAGCACAGATACGCAGTATTTT. Translating gives CASSEMTASTDTQYF.

V gene TRBV6-5 combines with J gene TRBJ2-2; 10 nucleotides align to TRBD2. This CDR3 is 14 amino acids long. The germline V gene has CDR1 MNHEY and CDR2 SVGAGI. Trimming cost V 6 bases and J 3 bases; bases outside gene matches: 1. CDR3 in amino acids: CASRGLAYTGELFF. DNA for the CDR3: TGTGCCAGCAGGGGACTAGCGTACACCGGGGAGCTGTTTTTT.

This chain connects TRBV21-1 to TRBJ2-7; the D call of TRBD2 is as the table states it, not checked on the DNA. TRBV21-1 is described as a pseudogene. The length of the CDR3 is 15 residues. Written as DNA, the CDR3 is TGTGCCAGCAGCAGCCATAGCGGGACTACCTACGAGCAGTACTTC. This translates into CASSSHSGTTYEQYF.